This T cell receptor (beta chain) came from a study of response to subunit inactivated influenza vaccine (dated by TCRdb to the late 2010s). Study-wide context: Deep quantitative T cell receptor repertoire profiling was used in the study to track responses to a trivalent subunit inactivated influenza vaccine. Here is what the overall study found, with its caveats: According to the authors, only a limited number of new T cells may be recruited by each seasonal influenza vaccination.

Receptor libraries were prepared by RT-PCR. TCRdb names Illumina HiSeq 2500 as the instrument used. The public sequencing data were trimmed at Q25 with fastp and processed into clonotypes with MiXCR by TCRdb, which kept only in-frame beta chains. Identical CDR3 proteins give one entry, which carries the most common genes and DNA. For this sample there are hundreds of thousands of distinct CDR3 sequences; around a sixth appear just once. Approximately 10% of the sample rests with the top ten. As for this clonotype: What antigen it recognizes has not been identified. Per-base qualities were not stored, and no clone one base away is much larger.

Inclusive of the bounding cysteine and phenylalanine, the CDR3 is 16 residues long. Only the CDR3 part of the read is kept: 48 bases, read in frame from the first base. Trimming leaves V shorter by 0 bases and J shorter by 1 base, with the junction holding 4 bases beyond the gene matches. The input for sequencing was PBMCs from blood, taken roughly 5 days after vaccination. The chain uses TRBV12-3 or TRBV12-4 and TRBJ1-1, with TRBD1 matching 8 junction bases. The receptor comes from a man aged 50 to 59 who received an inactivated influenza vaccine. Donor details come from another sample of the same person, matched by shared clones. This receptor carries the CDR3 CASSLAQGASNTEAFF. The nucleotide sequence reads as follows: TGTGCCAGCAGTTTAGCGCAGGGGGCTTCGAACACTGAAGCTTTCTTT.